A single sample is the source of the 31 T cell receptor beta chains below, sequenced in a study of blood T cell repertoires in COVID-19. Measured with immunoSEQ multiplex PCR; TCRdb has only the in-frame clones, and not every one. The sample contains a few hundred thousand clones, approximately 87% of which appear only once. The source material was peripheral blood. The receptors were gathered from a woman aged 45-60 years who had recovered from COVID-19.

The rearrangement links TRBV18 to TRBJ1-1; TRBD1 might be the D (6 bases). CDR1 is KGHSH and CDR2 is LQKENI in the germline V gene. Trimming took 3 bases from V and 3 from J, leaving 14 bases between them. The CDR3 has 15 residues. Here the CDR3 DNA reads TGTGCCAGCTCACCCAAAGTCGAGGGGGACACTGAAGCTTTCTTT. This sequence encodes CASSPKVEGDTEAFF.

With respect to this clone: The sample carries other DNA sequences with the same CDR3. The rearrangement links TRBV29-1 to TRBJ2-5, with 10 nucleotides matching TRBD2. Germline CDR1 and CDR2: SQVTM and ANQGSEA. The CDR3 length is 14 residues. Trimming at V came to 6 bases and at J to 2 bases, leaving 6 bases not matched to a gene. CDR3 sequence reads: CSVEVAGGQETQYF. The CDR3 region has the DNA TGCAGCGTAGAGGTAGCGGGGGGACAAGAGACCCAGTACTTC.

This sequence joins TRBV6-6 and TRBJ2-6; 9 positions match TRBD1. Germline CDR1 reads MNHNY; CDR2 reads SVGAGI (reference sequence). There are 18 residues in the CDR3. V lost 6 bases and J lost 2; bases outside the gene matches: 11. As DNA, the CDR3 is TGTGCCAGCAGCCGACCGGACAGGGGATACACTGGGGCCAACGTCCTGACTTTC. Its translation is CASSRPDRGYTGANVLTF.

The chain has TRBV27 and TRBJ2-3; 9 bases fit TRBD2. Germline values: CDR1 MNHEY, CDR2 SMNVEV (reference sequence). V was clipped by 7 bases and J by 5 bases; unmatched bases: 10. This CDR3 has 15 amino acids. The CDR3 DNA sequence: TGTGCCAGCAAGATCGCGGGGGGGCCGGTAGATACGCAGTATTTT. Its protein product is CASKIAGGPVDTQYF.

This clone appeared a few times. The rearrangement links TRBV6-6 to TRBJ2-5; possibly TRBD2 for D (6 bases). The germline V gene encodes CDR1 MNHNY and CDR2 SVGAGI (reference sequence). The germline V and J ends were trimmed by 4 bases and 5 bases, with 11 bases remaining between them. The CDR3 extends over 13 amino acids. The CDR3 sequence is CASSFGGLETQYF. DNA for the CDR3: TGTGCCAGCAGTTTCGGGGGTTTGGAGACCCAGTACTTC.

V is TRBV11-2 and J is TRBJ1-2, with TRBD1 identical over 10 bases. Germline values: CDR1 SGHAT, CDR2 FQNNGV. V was pared by 7 bases and J by 3 bases, with 8 bases of the junction left unmatched. CDR3 length: 15 residues. Here the CDR3 DNA reads TGTGCCAGCACCGCGGGACAGGGGTTATACTATGGCTACACCTTC. Translating it yields CASTAGQGLYYGYTF.

V and J are TRBV4-2 and TRBJ2-7; TRBD1 is a possible D gene (6 bases). The germline V gene encodes CDR1 LGHNA and CDR2 YNFKEQ. The V gene lost 3 bases and the J gene lost 4 bases, with 16 bases spanning the gap. The CDR3 is 15 amino acids. In DNA, the CDR3 is TGTGCCAGCAGCCAGCCGGCCCCGACAGGATACGAGCAGTACTTC. It is translated as CASSQPAPTGYEQYF.

In this sample, this clone turned up once. J is TRBJ2-3 and V is TRBV7-6; possible D gene TRBD1, 6 bases. The CDR3 runs 16 residues. Germline CDR1 and CDR2: SGHVS and FNYEAQ. V lost 2 bases, J lost 3 bases, and 15 bases lay in between. The CDR3 here is CASSLYGTTPTDTQYF. The CDR3 DNA reads as TGTGCCAGCAGCTTATACGGGACAACCCCTACAGATACGCAGTATTTT.

V gene TRBV7-9 combines with J gene TRBJ1-1; TRBD1 is a possible D gene (6 bases). V was trimmed by 5 bases and J by 5 bases, leaving 15 bases between them. Germline V gives CDR1 SEHNR, CDR2 FQNEAQ (reference sequence). This CDR3 comprises 14 residues. The CDR3 region is CASSPYRATTEAFF. The CDR3, as DNA: TGTGCCAGCAGCCCGTACAGGGCGACAACTGAAGCTTTCTTT. The full variable domain, in which reference TRBV7-9 and TRBJ1-1 provide the parts outside the CDR3, is DTGVSQNPRHKITKRGQNVTFRCDPISEHNRLYWYRQTLGQGPEFLTYFQNEAQLEKSRLLSDRFSAERPKGSFSTLEIQRTEQGDSAMYLCASSPYRATTEAFFGQGTRLTVV.

V usage is TRBV18 and J usage is TRBJ2-7, with 15 bases lining up with TRBD2. The CDR3 runs to 16 residues. Losses at the gene ends were 4 bases for V and 6 bases for J; bases not matched to a gene: 7. The germline V gene encodes CDR1 KGHSH and CDR2 LQKENI. This CDR3 reads CASSLGLAGGPIEQYF. In nucleotides, the CDR3 is TGTGCCAGCTCACTCGGACTAGCGGGAGGGCCGATCGAGCAGTACTTC.

The chain is built from TRBV28 and TRBJ1-5, with 8 bases lining up with TRBD1. Per the germline V gene, CDR1 is MDHEN and CDR2 is SYDVKM. V dropped 5 bases and J dropped 0; count of bases not matched to a gene: 6. CDR3 length: 16 amino acids. In DNA, the CDR3 is TGTGCCAGCAGTAGGGACAGGCTGTATAGCAATCAGCCCCAGCATTTT. Its translation: CASSRDRLYSNQPQHF. Full variable domain (missing parts from reference TRBV28 and TRBJ1-5): DVKVTQSSRYLVKRTGEKVFLECVQDMDHENMFWYRQDPGLGLRLIYFSYDVKMKEKGDIPEGYSVSREKKERFSLILESASTNQTSMYLCASSRDRLYSNQPQHFGDGTRLSIL.

This clone was counted a few times. The V gene is TRBV7-8, the J gene TRBJ1-5, with D unclear. This CDR3 is built from 13 residues. Trimming took 5 bases from V and 7 from J, leaving 12 bases between them. Per germline, CDR1 SGHVS and CDR2 FQNEAQ. The CDR3 DNA is TGTGCCAGCAGCCAACTCGGGATCCAGCCCCAGCATTTT. Its protein product is CASSQLGIQPQHF.

This clone was seen only once. This chain uses TRBV7-8 with TRBJ2-7, with D possibly being TRBD1 (6 bases). CDR3 length: 14 residues. Germline V gene lookup returns CDR1 SGHVS and CDR2 FQNEAQ. V lost 2 bases to trimming and J lost 1 base, with 9 bases between them. The CDR3 nucleotides read TGTGCCAGCAGCTTACCGACAGGATCCTACGAGCAGTACTTC. It codes for CASSLPTGSYEQYF.

V is TRBV4-2 and J is TRBJ2-1; TRBD2 matches 12 bases. J lost 5 bases, V lost 2 bases, and 4 bases had no gene match. This CDR3 is 16 amino acids long. The germline V gene has CDR1 LGHNA and CDR2 YNFKEQ. In DNA, the CDR3 is TGTGCCAGCAGCCAAATAACTAGCGGGGGGAACAATGAGCAGTTCTTC. It codes for CASSQITSGGNNEQFF.

This sequence joins TRBV3-1 (or the pseudogene TRBV3-2) and TRBJ1-6, with D uncertain. The CDR3 consists of 13 residues. Germline CDR1 is LGHDT and CDR2 is YNNKEL (reference sequence). V was pared by 5 bases and J by 8 bases, with 10 bases between. The CDR3 reads CASSEMEDSPLHF. The CDR3 DNA follows: TGTGCCAGCAGCGAAATGGAGGATTCACCCCTCCACTTT.

The chain links TRBV3-1 (or the pseudogene TRBV3-2) to TRBJ2-7, with 11 bases aligning to TRBD2. The germline V gene has CDR1 LGHDT and CDR2 YNNKEL (reference sequence). The CDR3 covers 15 residues. After removal of 8 bases from V and 1 base from J, the junction contained 7 bases not matched to a gene. The CDR3 protein is CASSLTSGGSYEQYF. The CDR3 DNA is TGTGCCAGCTCACTCACTAGCGGGGGTTCCTACGAGCAGTACTTC.

The CDR3 protein is CASSLVRGGDGYTF. The CDR3 nucleotides are TGTGCCAGCAGCTTAGTTCGCGGTGGCGATGGCTACACCTTC. This chain connects TRBV7-9 to TRBJ1-2, with no clear D. V was shortened by 1 base and J by 6 bases, with 12 bases between the two germline ends. The CDR3 contains 14 residues. Germline CDR1 reads SEHNR; CDR2 reads FQNEAQ (reference sequence).

The chain has TRBV5-1 and TRBJ1-2; TRBD1 agrees at 7 bases. Germline values: CDR1 SGHRS, CDR2 YFSETQ. Losses at the gene ends were 6 bases for V and 2 bases for J; bases not matched to a gene: 10. The CDR3 spans 15 residues. CDR3 protein: CASTTTATGNYGYTF. The DNA of the CDR3 is TGCGCCAGCACCACGACTGCGACAGGGAACTATGGCTACACCTTC.

This rearrangement joins TRBV7-9 to TRBJ2-2, with 7 bases that match TRBD2. CDR3 length: 16 residues. Losses at the gene ends were 3 bases for V and 6 bases for J; bases not matched to a gene: 10. Germline V lookup: CDR1 SEHNR, CDR2 FQNEAQ (reference sequence). CDR3 DNA sequence: TGTGCCAGCAGCTTCACTCGGCGGGAGATAGCCGGGGAGCTGTTTTTT. This translates into CASSFTRREIAGELFF. Drawing the rest from reference TRBV7-9 and TRBJ2-2, the complete variable domain is DTGVSQNPRHKITKRGQNVTFRCDPISEHNRLYWYRQTLGQGPEFLTYFQNEAQLEKSRLLSDRFSAERPKGSFSTLEIQRTEQGDSAMYLCASSFTRREIAGELFFGEGSRLTVL.

The chain couples TRBV5-6 to TRBJ2-3, with TRBD1 identical over 9 bases. This CDR3 spans 15 amino acids. CDR1 and CDR2 from the germline V gene are SGHDT and YYEEEE. V was clipped by 3 bases and J by 6 bases; unmatched bases: 8. The CDR3 DNA sequence: TGTGCCAGCAGCTCACCGACAGGGGGTTGGGATACGCAGTATTTT. Encoded protein: CASSSPTGGWDTQYF.

This clone has a handful of counts. CDR3 DNA sequence: TGTGCCAGCAGCTTAGGGCAGAACACTGAAGCTTTCTTT. The encoded protein is CASSLGQNTEAFF. V gene TRBV11-3 combines with J gene TRBJ1-1, with D hard to call. Per the germline V gene, CDR1 is SGHNT and CDR2 is YENEEA. Trimming took off 1 base at V and 1 base at J, with 4 bases between the two ends. The CDR3 loop spans 13 amino acids.

This clone was seen only a few times. The V and J genes are TRBV9 and TRBJ1-6, with TRBD1 matching over 7 bases. CDR1 is SGDLS and CDR2 is YYNGEE in the germline V gene. V trimming: 3 bases; J trimming: 3 bases; junction bases outside the gene matches: 12. The CDR3 spans 18 residues. The CDR3 nucleotides read TGTGCCAGCAGCGCCGAACCCCTAAGACAGGGCTATAATTCACCCCTCCACTTT. Its translation is CASSAEPLRQGYNSPLHF.

The chain links TRBV6-5 to TRBJ1-5; no definite D call. V lost 0 bases, J lost 5 bases, and 8 bases lay in between. The V gene's germline CDR1 is MNHEY and CDR2 SVGAGI. The CDR3 length is 14 residues. The CDR3 spells CASSYSIADQPQHF. The CDR3 region has the DNA TGTGCCAGCAGTTACTCGATCGCGGATCAGCCCCAGCATTTT.

The genes are TRBV7-2 and TRBJ2-5, with a tentative D call TRBD1 (5 bases). Trimming pared 2 bases from V and 4 bases from J, leaving 11 bases between. The CDR3 runs to 14 residues. Looked up from germline, CDR1 is SGHTA and CDR2 is FQGNSA. The CDR3 nucleotides are TGTGCCAGCAGCTTACTTCAGGGATCAGAGACCCAGTACTTC. Translating it yields CASSLLQGSETQYF. The full variable domain, its missing parts supplied by reference TRBV7-2 and TRBJ2-5, is GAGVSQSPSNKVTEKGKDVELRCDPISGHTALYWYRQSLGQGLEFLIYFQGNSAPDKSGLPSDRFSAERTGGSVSTLTIQRTQQEDSAVYLCASSLLQGSETQYFGPGTRLLVL.

This clone was counted once. The V and J genes are TRBV3-1 (or the pseudogene TRBV3-2) and TRBJ1-6; TRBD1 might be the D (5 bases). CDR1 and CDR2 (germline): LGHDT, YNNKEL (reference sequence). The CDR3 spans 14 residues. V lost 1 base, J lost 7 bases, and 8 bases lay in between. CDR3 in DNA: TGTGCCAGCAGCCAAGCCGACAGAAATTCACCCCTCCACTTT. Amino acids: CASSQADRNSPLHF.

The chain is built from TRBV7-9 and TRBJ1-4; D is uncertain. With 10 bases removed from V and 1 base from J, the gap between germline ends came to 7 bases. There are 12 residues in the CDR3. Looked up from germline, CDR1 is SEHNR and CDR2 is FQNEAQ (reference sequence). The CDR3, as DNA: TGTGCCACGAGAGGAACTAATGAAAAACTGTTTTTT. This translates into CATRGTNEKLFF.

The V gene is TRBV19, the J gene TRBJ1-4; D call uncertain. The CDR3 covers 14 residues. The V gene lost 7 bases and the J gene lost 0 bases, with 9 bases spanning the gap. CDR1 is LNHDA, CDR2 SQIVND, per germline (reference sequence). The DNA for the CDR3 is TGTGCCAGTATCCCCCTGTCAACTAATGAAAAACTGTTTTTT. Encoded protein: CASIPLSTNEKLFF. The full variable domain, in which reference TRBV19 and TRBJ1-4 provide the parts outside the CDR3, is DGGITQSPKYLFRKEGQNVTLSCEQNLNHDAMYWYRQDPGQGLRLIYYSQIVNDFQKGDIAEGYSVSREKKESFPLTVTSAQKNPTAFYLCASIPLSTNEKLFFGSGTQLSVL.

The chain employs TRBV19 and TRBJ1-6; 8 bases map to TRBD1. The germline V gene has CDR1 LNHDA and CDR2 SQIVND (reference sequence). The trim removed 7 bases at V and 4 bases at J, leaving 3 bases unmatched. The CDR3 runs 14 residues. The CDR3 DNA reads as TGTGCCAGTAAGAGACAGGGGTATAATTCACCCCTCCACTTT. Encoded protein: CASKRQGYNSPLHF.

The genes are TRBV7-9 and TRBJ2-2, with 9 bases lining up with TRBD2. The germline V gene has CDR1 SEHNR and CDR2 FQNEAQ (reference sequence). The V and J ends lost 3 bases and 5 bases, in that order; junction bases with no gene match: 7. The CDR3 is 16 amino acids. CDR3: CASSFSAGGLTGELFF. The DNA of the CDR3 is TGTGCCAGCAGCTTTTCAGCGGGGGGATTGACCGGGGAGCTGTTTTTT.

This chain uses TRBV18 with TRBJ1-2; tentative D call: TRBD1 (5 bases). This CDR3 contains 13 residues. Trimming stripped 6 bases from V and 7 bases from J, with 15 bases between. Germline values: CDR1 KGHSH, CDR2 LQKENI. The CDR3 spells CASSRRAGSGYTF. In DNA, the CDR3 is TGTGCCAGCTCCCGACGCGCAGGGTCTGGCTACACCTTC.

V and J are TRBV21-1 and TRBJ1-1. TRBV21-1 is described as a pseudogene. The CDR3 is 15 residues long. CDR3 DNA: TGTGCCAGCAGCAAAGGGGGAGAGTCGAACACTGAAGCTTTCTTT. Its protein product is CASSKGGESNTEAFF.